The 12 T cell receptor beta chains in this list originate from one sample, sequenced in a study of tumor-infiltrating lymphocytes in primary liver carcinoma. TCR beta cDNA was reverse-transcribed from approximately 0.45 ug of total RNA. The reaction used a constant-region primer and ProtoScript II reverse transcriptase. Modified slightly, ARM-PCR produced TCR beta libraries over three nested multiplex PCR rounds. TRBV1-TRBV30 forward and Cbeta reverse primers drove the first two roughly 10-cycle rounds. MiXCR, run by TCRdb on the multiplex PCR reads, gives a single entry per CDR3 protein. The sample holds 20,000 to 25,000 distinct CDR3 sequences, roughly 85% seen once. Co-extraction yielded RNA and DNA from 20-30 mg of unsorted bulk tissue. Material: liver tumor tissue from sampling region 1. Subset noted: tumor region T1, superior pole. Source of these receptors: a woman in her twenties or thirties with primary liver carcinoma and hepatitis B virus infection.

Notes on this clonotype: Mismatch with germline at one junction end may stem from a read error. V and J are TRBV6-2 or TRBV6-3 and TRBJ2-1; 7 bases map to TRBD2. The CDR3 is made up of 18 amino acids. Germline CDR1 MNHEY, CDR2 SVGEGT. CDR3 amino acids: CASNYSTGGSFIHIEQFF. In DNA, the CDR3 is TGTGCCAGCAATTACTCTACTGGCGGGAGCTTCATTCACATTGAGCAGTTCTTC.

As regards this clonotype: One junction end does not reproduce the germline sequence, and a read error may be involved. V and J are TRBV2 and TRBJ2-7; no clear D. The CDR3 length is 15 residues. Germline V gene lookup returns CDR1 SNHLY and CDR2 FYNNEI. The CDR3 spells CPSSDLRSGTYEQYF. The CDR3 DNA follows: TGTCCCAGCAGTGATCTGCGGTCAGGAACCTATGAGCAGTACTTC.

As for this clonotype: At one end the junction does not follow the germline gene, possibly because of a read error. The rearrangement links TRBV29-1 to TRBJ2-4, with TRBD1 identical over 9 bases. The CDR3 sequence is 14 residues long. The germline gives CDR1 SQVTM, CDR2 ANQGSEA. The CDR3: CNVPQPDRGDIQYF. In nucleotides, the CDR3 is TGCAACGTTCCCCAGCCCGACAGGGGGGACATTCAGTACTTC.

This clonotype turned up a few times. This is likely a read error, given that the CDR3 carries no conserved phenylalanine or tryptophan at its end. The CDR3 protein is CASCLSMGISYEQYI. CDR3 sequence (DNA): TGTGCCAGCTGCCTATCTATGGGAATATCCTACGAGCAGTACATC. The chain links TRBV11-2 to TRBJ2-7, with D unclear. The CDR3 length is 15 residues. V was clipped by 8 bases and J by 1 base, with 18 bases between them. Germline CDR1 reads SGHAT; CDR2 reads FQNNGV.

The CDR3 DNA sequence: TGTGCCATCGGTCCCACGGCGACCCGTGATGGGCAGTTCTTC. Its translation: CAIGPTATRDGQFF. The chain is built from TRBV10-3 and TRBJ2-1; unclear D gene. The CDR3 extends over 14 amino acids. Germline V gene data show CDR1 as ENHRY and CDR2 as SYGVKD. The V gene lost 8 bases and the J gene lost 12 bases, with 23 bases spanning the gap.

Comments on this clonotype: An end of the junction does not agree with germline; a read error may underlie this. The J gene is TRBJ1-4, the V gene TRBV5-6; weak D call: TRBD1 (5 bases). Per germline, CDR1 SGHDT and CDR2 YYEEEE. The CDR3 loop spans 16 amino acids. CDR3 sequence reads: CASGLEGDGDHRKLFF. Here the CDR3 DNA reads TGTGCCAGCGGCTTGGAAGGGGACGGGGACCACCGGAAACTGTTTTTT.

With respect to this clonotype: One end of the junction fails to match germline, which may point to a read error. In DNA, the CDR3 is TGCGCCAGCAGCCCACCTCTCGGGCCTTACAATGAGCAGTCCTTC. It codes for CASSPPLGPYNEQSF. The chain couples TRBV4-1 to TRBJ2-1; D gene ambiguous. From germline, CDR1 is MGHRA and CDR2 YSYEKL. CDR3 size: 15 residues.

As to this clonotype: One end of the junction fails to match germline, which may point to a read error. This chain uses TRBV11-2 with TRBJ1-2, with D unresolved. Germline CDR1 reads SGHAT; CDR2 reads FQNNGV. The CDR3 has 14 amino acids. In DNA, the CDR3 is TGCGCCAGCAGTTTAAGGGAAGTTAACTATGGCTACATCTTC. Amino acid sequence: CASSLREVNYGYIF.

As to this clonotype: One end of the junction does not line up with germline, which may come from a read error. The chain combines TRBV7-9 with TRBJ2-7; TRBD2 agrees at 7 bases. Germline V CDR1 and CDR2: SEHNR, FQNEAQ (reference sequence). The CDR3 length is 14 residues. The chain's CDR3 is CASSSGGLSYERYF. In DNA, the CDR3 is TGTGCCAGCAGCTCGGGAGGCCTCTCGTACGAGCGGTACTTT.

The count of this clonotype is one. An end of the junction does not agree with germline; a read error may underlie this. The CDR3 protein is CTWSVMGISGSSYNEQFF. CDR3 bases: TGTACCTGGAGTGTAATGGGGATTAGCGGGAGCTCCTACAATGAGCAGTTCTTC. This sequence joins TRBV30 and TRBJ2-1; 9 nucleotides match TRBD2. Germline values: CDR1 GTSNPN, CDR2 SVGIG (reference sequence). The CDR3 has 18 residues.

With regard to this clonotype: A junction boundary mismatches the germline segment, possibly from a read error. The chain links TRBV5-1 to TRBJ2-7; the D gene could be TRBD1 or TRBD2 (5 bases each). Germline CDR1 and CDR2: SGHRS and YFSETQ. The CDR3 runs 18 residues. CDR3 amino acids: CANSLGVFGNSSFYEQYF. For the CDR3, the DNA is TGCGCCAACAGCTTGGGGGTCTTCGGGAATTCGAGCTTCTACGAGCAGTACTTC. The full variable domain, its missing parts supplied by reference TRBV5-1 and TRBJ2-7, is KAGVTQTPRYLIKTRGQQVTLSCSPISGHRSVSWYQQTPGQGLQFLFEYFSETQRNKGNFPGRFSGRQFSNSRSEMNVSTLELGDSALYLCANSLGVFGNSSFYEQYFGPGTRLTVT.

Comments on this clonotype: A junction boundary mismatches the germline segment, possibly from a read error. The rearrangement joins TRBV6-1 to TRBJ2-7, with a weak D call TRBD2 (6 bases). The CDR3 totals 14 residues. The germline gives CDR1 MNHNS, CDR2 SASEGT. The CDR3 is CACSSLARVYEQYF. The CDR3 nucleotides are TGTGCCTGCAGTAGCCTAGCGCGAGTGTACGAGCAGTACTTC.